Given below is one T cell receptor beta chain in context. This specimen comes from a study of blood T cell repertoires in COVID-19. Study background: The United States, Italy and Spain provided the acute and convalescent COVID-19 samples. PBMCs, B-cell-depleted T cells, or T cells provided the cDNA or gDNA that made up the material.

CDR1 and CDR2 (germline): SGHDT, YYEEEE. V gave up 4 bases and J gave up 2 bases; unmatched junction bases: 15. This CDR3 is 18 amino acids long. TCRdb's table, derived via immunoSEQ multiplex PCR, lists solely in-frame clones and lacks some. Among approximately 100,000 clones listed, roughly 76% were seen once. The chain couples TRBV5-6 to TRBJ1-2; TRBD1 aligns across 9 bases. The clonotype originates from a human donor in a cohort sampled during active COVID-19. Sequencing was done on a sample of peripheral blood. DNA of the CDR3: TGTGCCAGCAGCCTACAGGGGGCAGGATTTAGGGGGAACTATGGCTACACCTTC. This sequence encodes CASSLQGAGFRGNYGYTF.